A selection of T cell receptor beta chains follows, all from one sample in a study of blood T cell repertoires in COVID-19. Sequencing was performed with immunoSEQ multiplex PCR; in TCRdb, only in-frame clones are kept and a portion is missing. Found here are roughly 380,000 clones, more than 85% of them singletons; the top ten hold approximately 3%. Sequencing input: PBMCs or T cells enriched from blood (not recorded which). Source of these receptors: a woman in her 30s who had recovered from COVID-19. The CDR3 runs from the conserved cysteine through the conserved F or W. A D gene is named only where the DNA matches it firmly. A clone size is listed for some rows: how often the clone was seen (once, few, many), or a class if it is expanded.

V gene: TRBV10-3
J gene: TRBJ1-1
clone size: NA
D gene: NA
CDR3 protein: CAIRASGLITEAFF

V gene: TRBV19
J gene: TRBJ1-2
clone size: NA
D gene: NA
CDR3 protein: CASSIGGRGFSNYGYTF

V gene: TRBV28
J gene: TRBJ2-7
clone size: few
D gene: NA
CDR3 protein: CASRPGGAYEQYF

V gene: TRBV5-1
J gene: TRBJ2-2
clone size: NA
D gene: TRBD1
CDR3 protein: CASSLVTGRGSGELFF

V gene: TRBV13
J gene: TRBJ2-7
clone size: NA
D gene: NA
CDR3 protein: CASSFRGSYEQYF

V gene: TRBV28
J gene: TRBJ1-4
clone size: NA
D gene: NA
CDR3 protein: CASSLVAVYEKLFF

V gene: TRBV7-9
J gene: TRBJ2-1
clone size: once
D gene: TRBD1
CDR3 protein: CASSPPGQGYEQFF

V gene: TRBV6-6
J gene: TRBJ2-5
clone size: once
D gene: TRBD2
CDR3 protein: CASSTNPTGGETQYF

V gene: TRBV14
J gene: TRBJ1-3
clone size: NA
D gene: NA
CDR3 protein: CASSQDAGARNTIYF

V gene: TRBV7-9
J gene: TRBJ2-2
clone size: NA
D gene: TRBD1
CDR3 protein: CASSSVQGDPGELFF

V gene: TRBV4-1
J gene: TRBJ2-3
clone size: few
D gene: TRBD2
CDR3 protein: CASSPPGRTSGRYTQYF

V gene: TRBV19
J gene: TRBJ1-1
clone size: few
D gene: TRBD1
CDR3 protein: CASSTHFDRVPEAFF

V gene: TRBV4-2
J gene: TRBJ2-7
clone size: few
D gene: TRBD1
CDR3 protein: CASSHDRDRVVEQYF

V gene: TRBV11-3
J gene: TRBJ2-3
clone size: NA
D gene: NA
CDR3 protein: CASSLGGRSTDTQYF

V gene: TRBV19
J gene: TRBJ1-1
clone size: NA
D gene: NA
CDR3 protein: CASNLRLTPHEAFF

V gene: TRBV10-2
J gene: TRBJ1-2
clone size: NA
D gene: TRBD1
CDR3 protein: CARGTGEDYGYTF

V gene: TRBV4-1
J gene: TRBJ2-7
clone size: NA
D gene: TRBD2
CDR3 protein: CASSPTSAGLAGQSAYEQYF

V gene: TRBV2
J gene: TRBJ1-2
clone size: few
D gene: NA
CDR3 protein: CASQEGGGSGYTF

V gene: TRBV2
J gene: TRBJ2-4
clone size: NA
D gene: NA
CDR3 protein: CASSEQGLAKNIQYF

V gene: TRBV5-1
J gene: TRBJ2-1
clone size: NA
D gene: TRBD1
CDR3 protein: CASGTPQGTEQFF

V gene: TRBV2
J gene: TRBJ2-7
clone size: NA
D gene: TRBD1
CDR3 protein: CASRPYRTGSDEQYF

V gene: TRBV6-5
J gene: TRBJ2-3
clone size: NA
D gene: TRBD2
CDR3 protein: CASRETSGRTDTQYF

V gene: TRBV13
J gene: TRBJ2-7
clone size: NA
D gene: TRBD1
CDR3 protein: CASSLTQGIEYEQYF

V gene: TRBV21-1
J gene: TRBJ1-2
clone size: NA
D gene: NA
CDR3 protein: CASSKSPGGTANYGYTF

V gene: TRBV11-2
J gene: TRBJ2-3
clone size: NA
D gene: TRBD1
CDR3 protein: CASSYDRGSADTQYF

V gene: TRBV28
J gene: TRBJ1-6
clone size: NA
D gene: NA
CDR3 protein: CASSPTFRDPNSPLHF

V gene: TRBV19
J gene: TRBJ2-5
clone size: NA
D gene: NA
CDR3 protein: CASSTRDFRNQETQYF

V gene: TRBV27
J gene: TRBJ2-7
clone size: NA
D gene: TRBD2
CDR3 protein: CASSFSSGSYEQYF

V gene: TRBV3-1/TRBV3-2
J gene: TRBJ2-3
clone size: NA
D gene: NA
CDR3 protein: CASSSDFSTDTQYF

V gene: TRBV20-1
J gene: TRBJ1-6
clone size: few
D gene: NA
CDR3 protein: CSASSIRGGGNSPLHF

V gene: TRBV5-1
J gene: TRBJ2-7
clone size: NA
D gene: NA
CDR3 protein: CASSLVDTQSFYEQYF

V gene: TRBV5-4
J gene: TRBJ1-1
clone size: NA
D gene: NA
CDR3 protein: CASSLASFGNTEAFF

V gene: TRBV9
J gene: TRBJ2-1
clone size: NA
D gene: TRBD2
CDR3 protein: CASSVAPSGGGSEQFF

V gene: TRBV28
J gene: TRBJ1-1
clone size: NA
D gene: NA
CDR3 protein: CASSLISGVGTEAFF

V gene: TRBV6-5
J gene: TRBJ2-7
clone size: NA
D gene: TRBD1
CDR3 protein: CASSRTRDRGYEQYF

V gene: TRBV9
J gene: TRBJ1-5
clone size: NA
D gene: NA
CDR3 protein: CASSVGQGWNQPQHF

V gene: TRBV11-2
J gene: TRBJ2-7
clone size: few
D gene: TRBD2
CDR3 protein: CASSSLGGVHSYEQYF

V gene: TRBV27
J gene: TRBJ2-1
clone size: NA
D gene: NA
CDR3 protein: CASSFFSAVGEQFF

V gene: TRBV11-2
J gene: TRBJ2-3
clone size: NA
D gene: NA
CDR3 protein: CASSLEKNFGSADTQYF

V gene: TRBV18
J gene: TRBJ2-5
clone size: NA
D gene: NA
CDR3 protein: CASSPILFRVGQETQYF

V gene: TRBV6-2/TRBV6-3
J gene: TRBJ2-7
clone size: NA
D gene: TRBD2
CDR3 protein: CASSYLRTSGGSRHEQYF

V gene: TRBV5-1
J gene: TRBJ1-4
clone size: once
D gene: NA
CDR3 protein: CASSPGSNEKLFF

V gene: TRBV5-5
J gene: TRBJ2-5
clone size: NA
D gene: TRBD2
CDR3 protein: CASDFGLAGLRGFQETQYF

V gene: TRBV9
J gene: TRBJ1-3
clone size: NA
D gene: TRBD1
CDR3 protein: CASSPDRPSGNTIYF

V gene: TRBV4-2
J gene: TRBJ2-1
clone size: NA
D gene: NA
CDR3 protein: CASSQDREEVYNEQFF

V gene: TRBV9
J gene: TRBJ1-1
clone size: NA
D gene: NA
CDR3 protein: CASSPSGTEAFF

V gene: TRBV10-3
J gene: TRBJ2-1
clone size: NA
D gene: TRBD2
CDR3 protein: CAIGASGSYNEQFF

V gene: TRBV7-6
J gene: TRBJ2-1
clone size: once
D gene: TRBD1
CDR3 protein: CASSSPGQGIDEQFF

V gene: TRBV28
J gene: TRBJ1-2
clone size: NA
D gene: TRBD1
CDR3 protein: CASSFWDSLLGGYTF

V gene: TRBV6-7
J gene: TRBJ2-7
clone size: NA
D gene: NA
CDR3 protein: CASSYTSRGPYEQYF

V gene: TRBV7-9
J gene: TRBJ2-5
clone size: once
D gene: TRBD2
CDR3 protein: CASSLGLAGVETQYF

V gene: TRBV27
J gene: TRBJ1-6
clone size: NA
D gene: NA
CDR3 protein: CASSLSGGDNSPLHF

V gene: TRBV10-3
J gene: TRBJ2-3
clone size: NA
D gene: NA
CDR3 protein: CAIGRGTAGAQPSTDTQYF

V gene: TRBV4-1
J gene: TRBJ1-6
clone size: NA
D gene: NA
CDR3 protein: CASSQGKQSNSPLHF

V gene: TRBV24-1
J gene: TRBJ2-7
clone size: NA
D gene: NA
CDR3 protein: CATSDRGTYEQYF

V gene: TRBV19
J gene: TRBJ1-4
clone size: NA
D gene: TRBD1
CDR3 protein: CASAGQGREKLFF